The 10 T cell receptor beta chains in this list originate from one sample, sequenced in a study of cytomegalovirus exposure and HLA in healthy donors (dated 2017 in TCRdb). Libraries were built with the immunoSEQ multiplex PCR assay. For the multiplex PCR, a mixture combining 60 forward primers for TCR Vbeta segments and 13 reverse primers for TCR Jbeta segments was used. Held by TCRdb, this immuneACCESS table contains in-frame sequences only and omits some clones. Under half of the omission traces to an unresolved V gene where checked; the cause of the rest is unknown. The sample table holds 90,000 to 150,000 clones, of which more than 65% were seen once. The ten largest clonotypes hold less than 4% of the sample. Sequenced material: PBMCs. The receptor set was obtained from a human donor in good health.

This rearrangement joins TRBV19 to TRBJ1-1, with a possible D match to TRBD1 (6 bases). Germline assignment: CDR1 LNHDA and CDR2 SQIVND (reference sequence). CDR3 length equals 13 residues. Trimming left V 5 bases short and J 10 bases short, with 17 bases between. The CDR3: CASSGSRQVRAFF. CDR3 nucleotides: TGTGCCAGTAGTGGGAGCCGACAGGTAAGAGCTTTCTTT.

V usage is TRBV5-1 and J usage is TRBJ2-2, with a possible D match to TRBD2 (6 bases). V was shortened by 1 base and J by 2 bases, with 9 bases between the two germline ends. The CDR3 contains 15 residues. Germline CDR1 SGHRS, CDR2 YFSETQ. The CDR3 spells CASSLIAVNTGELFF. For the CDR3, the DNA is TGCGCCAGCAGCTTGATAGCGGTTAACACCGGGGAGCTGTTTTTT.

This clone has a handful of counts. This chain links TRBV9 with TRBJ2-1, with a possible D match to TRBD1 (5 bases). Germline assignment: CDR1 SGDLS and CDR2 YYNGEE. The CDR3 is made up of 11 amino acids. The V end lost 3 bases, the J end lost 8 bases, and 6 bases lay between the germline ends. The CDR3 nucleotides are TGTGCCAGCAGCGAAGGGGATGAGCAGTTCTTC. Translated, it gives CASSEGDEQFF.

The chain links TRBV7-9 to TRBJ1-4; no reliable D call. Trimming took 5 bases from V and 5 from J, leaving 15 bases between them. CDR3 size: 15 residues. The germline gives CDR1 SEHNR, CDR2 FQNEAQ (reference sequence). Here the CDR3 DNA reads TGTGCCAGCAGCACGCCCGGGATATCAAATGAAAAACTGTTTTTT. It translates to CASSTPGISNEKLFF.

The chain links TRBV30 to TRBJ2-6; D unresolved. CDR1 and CDR2 from the germline V gene are GTSNPN and SVGIG (reference sequence). The germline V and J ends were trimmed by 5 bases and 0 bases, with 8 bases remaining between them. CDR3 length equals 14 residues. CDR3 DNA sequence: TGTGCCTGGGCACTAAGCTCTGGGGCCAACGTCCTGACTTTC. It yields the protein CAWALSSGANVLTF.

The rearrangement joins TRBV11-3 to TRBJ1-3; D not resolved. CDR3 length: 16 amino acids. CDR1 is SGHNT and CDR2 is YENEEA in the germline V gene. Trimming took 3 bases from V and 0 from J, leaving 12 bases between them. The CDR3 is CASSFGDIDSGNTIYF. For the CDR3, the DNA is TGTGCCAGCAGCTTCGGTGACATAGACTCTGGAAACACCATATATTTT. The variable domain in full, with the rest retrieved from reference TRBV11-3 and TRBJ1-3, is EAGVVQSPRYKIIEKKQPVAFWCNPISGHNTLYWYLQNLGQGPELLIRYENEEAVDDSQLPKDRFSAERLKGVDSTLKIQPAELGDSAVYLCASSFGDIDSGNTIYFGEGSWLTVV.

The chain couples TRBV6-1 to TRBJ2-3; 9 bases agree with TRBD1. From germline, CDR1 is MNHNS and CDR2 SASEGT. V lost 2 bases, J lost 8 bases, and 8 bases stayed unmatched. This CDR3 region has 15 residues. This chain's CDR3 is CASSELGTGIGTQYF. As DNA, the CDR3 is TGTGCCAGCAGTGAACTCGGGACAGGGATCGGTACGCAGTATTTT.

V gene TRBV9 combines with J gene TRBJ2-7, with TRBD1 matching over 11 bases. With 3 bases clipped from V and 4 bases from J, the junction kept 6 bases outside the gene matches. The CDR3 has 15 amino acids. The germline V gene has CDR1 SGDLS and CDR2 YYNGEE. For the CDR3, the DNA is TGTGCCAGCAGCGCGGGACAGGGGGTGGTTTACGAGCAGTACTTC. Translation gives CASSAGQGVVYEQYF.

The chain links TRBV5-1 to TRBJ2-1, with 9 bases that match TRBD1. Losses at the gene ends were 5 bases for V and 9 bases for J; bases not matched to a gene: 12. The V gene's germline CDR1 is SGHRS and CDR2 YFSETQ. This CDR3 has 15 residues. In DNA form, the CDR3 reads TGCGCCAGCAGGTCCATCGAAACAGGGGGCAGTGAGCAGTTCTTC. The encoded protein is CASRSIETGGSEQFF.

The rearrangement uses TRBV27 and TRBJ1-5; D is ambiguous. The CDR3 is 15 amino acids. Germline assignment: CDR1 MNHEY and CDR2 SMNVEV (reference sequence). The V and J ends lost 6 bases and 4 bases respectively, with 16 bases between them. The CDR3 nucleotides read TGTGCCAGCAGAGAGGACTTGGGTTGGAATCAGCCCCAGCATTTT. Translation: CASREDLGWNQPQHF.